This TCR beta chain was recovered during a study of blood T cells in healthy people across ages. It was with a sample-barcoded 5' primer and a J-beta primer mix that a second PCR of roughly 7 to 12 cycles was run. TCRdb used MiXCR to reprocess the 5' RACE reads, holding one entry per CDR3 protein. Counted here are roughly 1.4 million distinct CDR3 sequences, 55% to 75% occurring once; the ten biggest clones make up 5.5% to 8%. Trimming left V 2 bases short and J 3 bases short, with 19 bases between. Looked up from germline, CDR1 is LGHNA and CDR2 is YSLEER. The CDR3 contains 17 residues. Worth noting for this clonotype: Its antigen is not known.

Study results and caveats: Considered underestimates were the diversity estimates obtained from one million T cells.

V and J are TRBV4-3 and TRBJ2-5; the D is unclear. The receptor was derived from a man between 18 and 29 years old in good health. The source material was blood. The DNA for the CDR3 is TGCGCCAGCAGCCAACACGACATTTTAGCCTATGAAGAGACCCAGTACTTC. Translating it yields CASSQHDILAYEETQYF.